This T cell receptor (beta chain) was profiled in a study of cytomegalovirus exposure and HLA in healthy donors. At the level of the study: In an earlier analysis, 90 million to 120 million unique TCR beta sequences were found from 150 million to 200 million T cells. Broader study findings: Sequencing had likely introduced a cluster of highly shared sequence variants as an artifact. The CMV antigen specificity of three CMV-associated chains was confirmed through in vitro analysis. Later on, analysis showed that most CMV-associated TCR beta chains appeared to be HLA-restricted.

To note about this clone: The antigen remains unidentified.

The germline CDR1 and CDR2 sequences are LNHNV and YYDKDF (reference sequence). CDR3 length: 13 amino acids. V lost 0 bases to trimming and J lost 10 bases, with 10 bases between them. Vbeta (60) and Jbeta (13) primers were used in the PCR. Sequenced by immunoSEQ multiplex PCR; TCRdb stores in-frame clones only, minus some. The table lists hundreds of thousands of clones, 70% to 85% of them singletons. This TCR was recovered from a woman aged 55-69 years in good health and CMV-seropositive. The V and J genes are TRBV15 and TRBJ2-1; perhaps TRBD1 as D (6 bases). Source material: PBMCs. CDR3 nucleotides: TGTGCCACCAGCAGAGATATGGGGGCGGAGCAGTTCTTC. It is translated as CATSRDMGAEQFF.